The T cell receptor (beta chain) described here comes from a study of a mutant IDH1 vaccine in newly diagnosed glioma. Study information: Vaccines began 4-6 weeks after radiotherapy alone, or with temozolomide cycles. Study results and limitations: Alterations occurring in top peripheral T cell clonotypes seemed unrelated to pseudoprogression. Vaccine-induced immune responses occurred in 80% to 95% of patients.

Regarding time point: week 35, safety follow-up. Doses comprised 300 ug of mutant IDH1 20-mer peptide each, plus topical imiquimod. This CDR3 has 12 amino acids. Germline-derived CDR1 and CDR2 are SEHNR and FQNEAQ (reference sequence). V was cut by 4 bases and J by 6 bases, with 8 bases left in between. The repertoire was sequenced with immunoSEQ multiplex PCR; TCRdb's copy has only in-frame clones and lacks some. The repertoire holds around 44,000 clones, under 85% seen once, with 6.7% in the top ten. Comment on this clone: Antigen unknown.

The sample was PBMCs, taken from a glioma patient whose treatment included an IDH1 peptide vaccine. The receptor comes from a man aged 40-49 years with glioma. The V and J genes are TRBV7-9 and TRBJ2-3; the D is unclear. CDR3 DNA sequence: TGTGCCAGCAGCTGGGTGGCGGATACGCAGTATTTT. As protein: CASSWVADTQYF.